The clone carrying this T cell receptor beta chain was observed many times. Two-round multiplex PCR on genomic DNA was the method by which TCR beta CDR3 was amplified. The first round of PCR was done with primers that matched each TRBV and TRBJ gene. TCRdb itself ran the multiplex PCR reads through MiXCR, one entry per CDR3 protein. The table records 30,000 to 35,000 distinct CDR3 sequences, 40% to 60% of them present only once. The CDR3 extends over 11 amino acids. Germline V gene data show CDR1 as LGHNT and CDR2 as FRNRAP. V gave up 2 bases and J gave up 12 bases, with 8 bases separating them. The sample comes from a study of prognosis after radiotherapy for stage I lung cancer. Whole-study context: Non-small cell lung cancer patients were all deemed medically inoperable.

On CT and PET/CT, all patients were node-negative, and none had prior chemotherapy, radiotherapy or other malignancies. The receptor comes from a donor aged 50 or older with non-small cell lung cancer. Sequencing used PBMCs, obtained before or after stereotactic body radiation therapy (not recorded which). This chain joins TRBV12-5 and TRBJ2-1, with D unclear. The CDR3 loop reads CASGLRSGQFF. The CDR3 DNA follows: TGTGCTAGTGGTTTGAGGTCCGGGCAGTTCTTC.